This TCR beta chain was profiled in a study of shared clonotypes between healthy human individuals. Notes on the study in general: Non-shared clonotypes displayed generation probabilities falling below those of clonotypes present in all four donors. Clonotype sharing levels among donors were expected to vary with sequencing depth.

Only in-frame clones appear in the TCRdb table, and some are missing; sequencing was by immunoSEQ multiplex PCR. The sample contains 600,000 to 700,000 clones, around 73% of which appear only once. Germline trimming cut 8 bases from V and 4 bases from J; bases unmatched to any gene: 5. CDR3 length: 14 amino acids. The germline gives CDR1 SGHAT, CDR2 FQNNGV. Note on this clone: The target antigen is unknown.

The receptor was derived from a woman in her twenties or thirties in good health. The sequenced sample consisted of memory CD4+ T cells sorted from blood. The subset was: CD45RA-negative fraction. J is TRBJ2-1 and V is TRBV11-2, with 10 bases lining up with TRBD2. The CDR3 loop is CASWGLASYNEQFF. The CDR3 nucleotides read TGTGCCAGCTGGGGACTAGCGTCTTACAATGAGCAGTTCTTC.